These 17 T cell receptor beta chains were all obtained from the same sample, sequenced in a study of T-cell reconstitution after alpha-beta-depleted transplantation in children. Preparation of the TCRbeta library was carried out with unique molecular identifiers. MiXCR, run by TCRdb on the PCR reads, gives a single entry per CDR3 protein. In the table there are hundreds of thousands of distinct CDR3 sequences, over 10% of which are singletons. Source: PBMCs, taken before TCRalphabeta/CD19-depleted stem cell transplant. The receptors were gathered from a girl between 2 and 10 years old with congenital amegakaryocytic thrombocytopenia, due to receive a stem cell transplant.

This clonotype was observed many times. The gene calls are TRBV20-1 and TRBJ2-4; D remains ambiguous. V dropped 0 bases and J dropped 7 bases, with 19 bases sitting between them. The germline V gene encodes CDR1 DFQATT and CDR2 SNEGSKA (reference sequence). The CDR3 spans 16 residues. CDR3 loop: CSARDFSEASANIQYF. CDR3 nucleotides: TGCAGTGCTAGAGATTTTTCCGAAGCGAGCGCGAACATTCAGTACTTC.

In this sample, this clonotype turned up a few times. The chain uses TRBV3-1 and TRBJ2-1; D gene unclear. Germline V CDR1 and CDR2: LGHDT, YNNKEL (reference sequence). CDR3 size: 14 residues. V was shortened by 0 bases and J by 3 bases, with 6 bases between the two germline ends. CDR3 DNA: TGTGCCAGCAGCCAAGACCCATTCTACAATGAGCAGTTCTTC. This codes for CASSQDPFYNEQFF.

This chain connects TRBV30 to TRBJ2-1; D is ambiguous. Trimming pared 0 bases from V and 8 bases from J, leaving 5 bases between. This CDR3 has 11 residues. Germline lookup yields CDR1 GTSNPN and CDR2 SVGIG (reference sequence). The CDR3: CAWSVIDEQFF. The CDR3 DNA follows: TGTGCCTGGAGTGTTATAGATGAGCAGTTCTTC.

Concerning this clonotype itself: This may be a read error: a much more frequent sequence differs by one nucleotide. The CDR3 DNA is TGTGCCATCAGTGAGACCAAAAAGAGCCCCTACAATGAGCAGTTCTTC. Translated, it gives CAISETKKSPYNEQFF. The chain combines TRBV10-3 with TRBJ2-1; no clear D gene. Trimming removed 2 bases at V and 2 bases at J, with 13 bases between. The CDR3 runs to 16 residues. The germline V gene encodes CDR1 ENHRY and CDR2 SYGVKD.

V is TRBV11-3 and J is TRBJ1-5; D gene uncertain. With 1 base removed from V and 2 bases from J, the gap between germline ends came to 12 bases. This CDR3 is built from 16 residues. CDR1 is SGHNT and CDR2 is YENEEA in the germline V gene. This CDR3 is CASSLGSSEGNQPQHF. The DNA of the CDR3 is TGTGCCAGCAGCTTAGGATCCTCCGAGGGCAATCAGCCCCAGCATTTT.

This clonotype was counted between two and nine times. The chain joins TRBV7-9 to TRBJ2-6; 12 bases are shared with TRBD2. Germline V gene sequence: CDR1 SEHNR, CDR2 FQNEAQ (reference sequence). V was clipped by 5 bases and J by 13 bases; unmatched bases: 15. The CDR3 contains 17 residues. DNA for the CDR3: TGTGCCAGCAGCCAGGGACTAGCGGGCCAAACCTTCAGGGTCCTGACTTTC. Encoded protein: CASSQGLAGQTFRVLTF.

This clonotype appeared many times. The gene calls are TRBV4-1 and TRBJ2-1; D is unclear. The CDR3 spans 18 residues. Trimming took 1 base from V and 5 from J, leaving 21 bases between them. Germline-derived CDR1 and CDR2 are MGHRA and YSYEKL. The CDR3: CASSQVVYQVSPHNEQFF. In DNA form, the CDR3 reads TGCGCCAGCAGCCAAGTCGTATATCAGGTCAGTCCCCACAATGAGCAGTTCTTC.

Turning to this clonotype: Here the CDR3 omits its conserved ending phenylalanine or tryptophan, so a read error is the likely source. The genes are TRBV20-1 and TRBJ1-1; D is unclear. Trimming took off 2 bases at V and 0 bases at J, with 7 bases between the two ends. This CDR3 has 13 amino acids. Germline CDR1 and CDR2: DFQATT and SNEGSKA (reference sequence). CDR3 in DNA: TGCAGTGCTAGACTGACGGTGAACACTGAAGCTTTCCTT. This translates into CSARLTVNTEAFL.

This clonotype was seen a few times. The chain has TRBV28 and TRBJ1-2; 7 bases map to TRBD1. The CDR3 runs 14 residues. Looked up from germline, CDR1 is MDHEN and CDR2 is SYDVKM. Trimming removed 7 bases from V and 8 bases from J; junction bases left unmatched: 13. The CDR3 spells CASTPADRREGYTF. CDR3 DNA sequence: TGTGCCAGCACACCTGCGGACAGGAGGGAAGGCTACACCTTC.

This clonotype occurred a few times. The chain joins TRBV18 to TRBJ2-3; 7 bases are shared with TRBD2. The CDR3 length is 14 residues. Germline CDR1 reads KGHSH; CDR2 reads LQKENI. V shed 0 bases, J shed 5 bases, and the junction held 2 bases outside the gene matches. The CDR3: CASSPPSGGDTQYF. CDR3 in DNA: TGTGCCAGCTCACCACCGTCGGGGGGAGATACGCAGTATTTT.

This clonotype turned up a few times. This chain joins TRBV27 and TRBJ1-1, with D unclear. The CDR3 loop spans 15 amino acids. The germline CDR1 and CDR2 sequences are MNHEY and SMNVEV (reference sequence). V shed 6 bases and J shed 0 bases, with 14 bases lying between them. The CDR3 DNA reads TGTGCCAGCAGCCCCCGCAACTCCATGAACACTGAAGCTTTCTTT. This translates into CASSPRNSMNTEAFF.

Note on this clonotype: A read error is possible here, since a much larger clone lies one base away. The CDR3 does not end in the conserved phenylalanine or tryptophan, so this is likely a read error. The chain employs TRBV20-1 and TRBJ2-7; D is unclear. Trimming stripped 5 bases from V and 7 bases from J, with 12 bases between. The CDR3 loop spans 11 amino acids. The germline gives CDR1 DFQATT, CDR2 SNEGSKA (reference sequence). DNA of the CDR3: TGCAGTGCTCGGACCGTCTTGGAGCAGTACTCC. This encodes CSARTVLEQYS.

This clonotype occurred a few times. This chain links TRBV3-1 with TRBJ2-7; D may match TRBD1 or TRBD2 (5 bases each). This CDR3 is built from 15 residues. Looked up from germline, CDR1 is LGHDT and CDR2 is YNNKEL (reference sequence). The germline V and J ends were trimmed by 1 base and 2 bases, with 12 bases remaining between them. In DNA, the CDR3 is TGTGCCAGCAGCCAAGGCGTAGGGACGACCTACGAGCAGTACTTC. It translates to CASSQGVGTTYEQYF.

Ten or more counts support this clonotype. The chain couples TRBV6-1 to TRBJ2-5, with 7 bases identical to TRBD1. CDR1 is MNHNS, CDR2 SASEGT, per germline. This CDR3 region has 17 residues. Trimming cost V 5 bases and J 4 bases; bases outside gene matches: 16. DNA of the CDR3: TGTGCCAGCAGTAGAATTGTAGGGGGCGAAGGGGGAGAGACCCAGTACTTC. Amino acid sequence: CASSRIVGGEGGETQYF.

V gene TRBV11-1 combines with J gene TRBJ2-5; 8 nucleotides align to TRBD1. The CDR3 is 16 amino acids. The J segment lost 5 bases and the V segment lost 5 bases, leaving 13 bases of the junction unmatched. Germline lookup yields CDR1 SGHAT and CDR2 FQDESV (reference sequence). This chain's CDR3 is CASSLGYETGAETQYF. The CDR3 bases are TGTGCCAGCAGCCTCGGGTACGAGACAGGGGCCGAGACCCAGTACTTC.

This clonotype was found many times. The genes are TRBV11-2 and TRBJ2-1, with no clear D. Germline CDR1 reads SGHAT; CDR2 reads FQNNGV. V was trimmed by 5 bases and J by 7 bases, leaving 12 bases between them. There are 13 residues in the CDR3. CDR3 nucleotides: TGTGCCAGCAGCGCTCCACTTCCAAATGAGCAGTTCTTC. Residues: CASSAPLPNEQFF. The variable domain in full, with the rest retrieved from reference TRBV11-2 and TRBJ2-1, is EAGVAQSPRYKIIEKRQSVAFWCNPISGHATLYWYQQILGQGPKLLIQFQNNGVVDDSQLPKDRFSAERLKGVDSTLKIQPAKLEDSAVYLCASSAPLPNEQFFGPGTRLTVL.

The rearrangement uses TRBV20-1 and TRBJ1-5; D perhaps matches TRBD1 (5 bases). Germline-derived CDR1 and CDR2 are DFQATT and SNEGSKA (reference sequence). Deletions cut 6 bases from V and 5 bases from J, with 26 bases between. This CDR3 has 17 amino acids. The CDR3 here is CSAWGRDKGPAHQPQHF. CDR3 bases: TGCAGTGCCTGGGGCAGGGATAAGGGCCCTGCCCATCAGCCCCAGCATTTT.